The sequence of this T cell receptor (beta chain) was determined in a study of blood T cell repertoires in COVID-19. On the study more broadly: COVID-19 samples collected from the United States, Italy and Spain covered acute and convalescent phases.

Assay used: immunoSEQ multiplex PCR; TCRdb lists only in-frame clones, some missing. The sample records 400,000 or so clones, 88% being singletons. The germline CDR1 and CDR2 sequences are LNHDA and SQIVND (reference sequence). This CDR3 has 15 amino acids. Trimming pared 5 bases from V and 5 bases from J, leaving 13 bases between. This chain uses TRBV19 with TRBJ1-6; possible D gene TRBD1, 5 bases. This clonotype originated in a woman in her thirties or forties with acute COVID-19. Sequenced material: PBMCs or T cells enriched from blood (not recorded which). CDR3 sequence: CASSVQGSNNSPLHF. The CDR3 DNA sequence: TGTGCCAGTAGTGTTCAGGGCAGCAATAATTCACCCCTCCACTTT.